This is a list of T cell receptor beta chains from one sample in a study of tumor-infiltrating lymphocytes in oesophageal squamous cell carcinoma. TCRdb reprocessed the PCR reads with MiXCR, giving one entry per CDR3 protein. Of 15,000 to 25,000 distinct CDR3 sequences in the sample, 39% were seen once. Material: esophageal tumor tissue. All receptors come from a male donor with esophageal squamous cell carcinoma. Both conserved end residues are trimmed from each CDR3.

V: TRBV2
J: TRBJ2-2
CDR3: ASSLTVLSSTGELF

V: TRBV5-1
J: TRBJ1-3
CDR3: ASSALTTSSGNTIY

V: TRBV7-2
J: TRBJ2-5
CDR3: ASSLNPGAQETQY

V: TRBV5-8
J: TRBJ1-2
CDR3: ASSPPEELSYGYT

V: TRBV7-2
J: TRBJ2-7
CDR3: ASSSTSRGYEQY

V: TRBV6-1
J: TRBJ2-7
CDR3: ASRIAGEQY

V: TRBV30
J: TRBJ2-3
CDR3: AWERQGSLDTQY

V: TRBV7-2
J: NA
CDR3: ASSLEGLGAQTQY

V: TRBV7-2
J: TRBJ2-4
CDR3: ASSRDPGQLAKNIQY

V: TRBV25-1
J: TRBJ2-7
CDR3: ASSETGGAYSEQY

V: TRBV7-3
J: TRBJ2-7
CDR3: ASSLIYNSPLH

V: TRBV7-3
J: TRBJ2-2
CDR3: ASSLFTNTGELF

V: TRBV6-8
J: TRBJ2-3
CDR3: ASTNSGGSDTQY

V: TRBV28
J: TRBJ1-1
CDR3: ASSPGQMGTEAF

V: TRBV20-1
J: TRBJ2-7
CDR3: SARETGGSSLYEQY

V: TRBV5-4
J: TRBJ2-2
CDR3: ASSLAGSHTGELF

V: TRBV5-1
J: NA
CDR3: ASSLSREPYNEQF

V: TRBV5-8
J: TRBJ1-2
CDR3: ASTVKGRYGYT

V: TRBV4-2
J: TRBJ2-1
CDR3: ASSHGTSGTYNEQF

V: TRBV3-1
J: TRBJ2-2
CDR3: ASTSVNRGQPANTGELF

V: TRBV5-1
J: TRBJ2-1
CDR3: ASSLPSGNEQF

V: TRBV24-1
J: TRBJ2-3
CDR3: ATSDPGLAGSTDTQY

V: TRBV6-5
J: TRBJ1-6
CDR3: ASSYEGPYNSPLH

V: TRBV20-1
J: TRBJ2-1
CDR3: SASSSTSGISSYNEQF

V: TRBV5-1
J: TRBJ1-1
CDR3: ASSPGPAITGFEAF

V: TRBV18
J: TRBJ2-1
CDR3: ASSPSWNNEQF

V: TRBV7-4
J: TRBJ2-1
CDR3: ASSLGLPGQGILNEQF

V: TRBV7-3
J: TRBJ2-3
CDR3: ASSKTSGSGVDTQY

V: TRBV5-1
J: TRBJ2-5
CDR3: ASSLDTAGTLQETQY

V: TRBV11-2
J: NA
CDR3: ASRPPGTGSEQY

V: TRBV2
J: TRBJ2-7
CDR3: ASSDAGTSSSYEQY

V: TRBV7-2
J: TRBJ2-7
CDR3: ASSLRAVTYEQY

V: TRBV25-1
J: TRBJ1-3
CDR3: ASSGTAGNTIY

V: TRBV7-2
J: TRBJ2-1
CDR3: ASSSDLFSYNEQF

V: TRBV9
J: TRBJ2-7
CDR3: ASSEGGEGYEQY

V: TRBV19
J: NA
CDR3: ASTGSAEQF

V: TRBV7-2
J: NA
CDR3: ASSLVTASYEQY

V: TRBV19
J: TRBJ2-6
CDR3: ARKGTPLVPYSGANVLT

V: TRBV27
J: TRBJ2-1
CDR3: ASSLSGYGGNEQF

V: TRBV5-3
J: NA
CDR3: ASSRRGKGEQF

V: TRBV7-6
J: TRBJ2-5
CDR3: ASSSGTSGSPLH

V: TRBV6-6
J: TRBJ1-1
CDR3: ASSFTRQNTEAF

V: TRBV24-1
J: TRBJ2-1
CDR3: ATSVRADNEQF

V: TRBV7-6
J: TRBJ2-7
CDR3: ASSFQAGGTYEQY

V: TRBV27
J: TRBJ2-2
CDR3: ASSSSGINTGELF

V: TRBV12-3/TRBV12-4
J: TRBJ1-6
CDR3: ASSSWTETYEQH

V: TRBV7-6
J: NA
CDR3: ASSSAPGGANEQY

V: TRBV7-2
J: TRBJ2-6
CDR3: ASSPRGGPSGANVLT

V: TRBV12-3/TRBV12-4
J: TRBJ2-5
CDR3: ASSLRHGAQETQY